The sequence of this TCR beta chain was determined in a study of blood T cell repertoires in COVID-19. The CDR3 length is 15 residues. The V segment lost 5 bases and the J segment 12 bases; nucleotides outside the gene matches: 7. The germline CDR1 and CDR2 sequences are MNHEY and SMNVEV (reference sequence). This clone was detected a few times. Assay used: immunoSEQ multiplex PCR; TCRdb lists only in-frame clones, some missing. The data show 200,000 to 300,000 clones, around 88% seen once. The sequence was obtained from a woman in her forties with acute COVID-19. The rearrangement uses TRBV27 and TRBJ2-6; 13 nucleotides line up with TRBD2. The sequenced sample was PBMCs or T cells enriched from blood (not recorded which). Here the CDR3 DNA reads TGTGCCAGCAGTCCGGGACTAGCGGGGAGGAGCGTCCTGACTTTC. This codes for CASSPGLAGRSVLTF.